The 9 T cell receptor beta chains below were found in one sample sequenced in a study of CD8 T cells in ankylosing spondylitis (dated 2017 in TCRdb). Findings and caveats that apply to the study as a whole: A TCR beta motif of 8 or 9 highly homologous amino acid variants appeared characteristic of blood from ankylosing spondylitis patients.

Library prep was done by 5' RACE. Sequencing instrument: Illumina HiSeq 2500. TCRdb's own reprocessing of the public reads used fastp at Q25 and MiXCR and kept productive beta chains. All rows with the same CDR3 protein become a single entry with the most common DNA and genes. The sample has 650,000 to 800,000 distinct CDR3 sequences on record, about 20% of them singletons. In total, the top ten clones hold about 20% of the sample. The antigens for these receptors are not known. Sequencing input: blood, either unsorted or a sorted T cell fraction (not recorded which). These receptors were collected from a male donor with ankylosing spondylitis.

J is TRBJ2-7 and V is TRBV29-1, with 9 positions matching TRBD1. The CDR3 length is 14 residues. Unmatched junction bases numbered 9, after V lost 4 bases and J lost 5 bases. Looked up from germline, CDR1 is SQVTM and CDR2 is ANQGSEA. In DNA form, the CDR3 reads TGCAGCGTTGTCCGTGGACAGGGGTCCCACGAGCAGTACTTC. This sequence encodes CSVVRGQGSHEQYF.

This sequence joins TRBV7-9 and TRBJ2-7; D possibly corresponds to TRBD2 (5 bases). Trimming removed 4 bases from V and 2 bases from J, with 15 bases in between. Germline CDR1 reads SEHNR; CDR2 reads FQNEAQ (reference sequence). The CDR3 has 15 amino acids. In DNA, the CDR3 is TGTGCCAGCAGCTCGGACGGGGATCGCGCCTACGAGCAGTACTTC. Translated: CASSSDGDRAYEQYF.

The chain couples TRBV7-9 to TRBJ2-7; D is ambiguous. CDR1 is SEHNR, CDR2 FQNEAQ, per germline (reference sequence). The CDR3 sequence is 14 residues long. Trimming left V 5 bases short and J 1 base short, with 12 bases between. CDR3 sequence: CASSDLVGSYEQYF. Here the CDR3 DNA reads TGTGCCAGCAGCGACCTTGTCGGGTCCTACGAGCAGTACTTC.

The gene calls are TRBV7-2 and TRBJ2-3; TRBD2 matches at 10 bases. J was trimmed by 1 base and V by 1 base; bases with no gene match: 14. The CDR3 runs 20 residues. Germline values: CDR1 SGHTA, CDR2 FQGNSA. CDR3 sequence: CASSLVPTTLGTSGTDTQYF. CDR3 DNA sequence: TGTGCCAGCAGCTTAGTGCCAACCACCTTGGGGACTAGCGGCACAGATACGCAGTATTTT. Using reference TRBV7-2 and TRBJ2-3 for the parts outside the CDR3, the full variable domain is GAGVSQSPSNKVTEKGKDVELRCDPISGHTALYWYRQSLGQGLEFLIYFQGNSAPDKSGLPSDRFSAERTGGSVSTLTIQRTQQEDSAVYLCASSLVPTTLGTSGTDTQYFGPGTRLTVL.

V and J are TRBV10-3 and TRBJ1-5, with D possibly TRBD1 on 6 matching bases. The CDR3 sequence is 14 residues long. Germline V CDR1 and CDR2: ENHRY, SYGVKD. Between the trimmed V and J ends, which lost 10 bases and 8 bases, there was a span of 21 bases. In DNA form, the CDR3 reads TGTGCCACCTCACCGGGACACACGGCGGAGCCCCAGCATTTT. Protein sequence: CATSPGHTAEPQHF.

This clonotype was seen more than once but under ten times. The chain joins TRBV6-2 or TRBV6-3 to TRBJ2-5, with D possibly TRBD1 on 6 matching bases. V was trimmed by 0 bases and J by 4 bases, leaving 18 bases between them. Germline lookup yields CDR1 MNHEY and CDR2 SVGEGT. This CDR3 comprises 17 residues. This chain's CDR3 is CASSYSGTLGFRETQYF. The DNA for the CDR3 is TGTGCCAGCAGTTACTCCGGGACATTAGGATTTAGAGAGACCCAGTACTTC.

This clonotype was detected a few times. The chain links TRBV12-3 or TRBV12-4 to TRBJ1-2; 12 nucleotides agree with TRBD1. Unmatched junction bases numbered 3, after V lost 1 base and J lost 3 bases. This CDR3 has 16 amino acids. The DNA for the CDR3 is TGTGCCAGCAGTTTAGGGGACAGGGGGCTCTACTATGGCTACACCTTC. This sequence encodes CASSLGDRGLYYGYTF.

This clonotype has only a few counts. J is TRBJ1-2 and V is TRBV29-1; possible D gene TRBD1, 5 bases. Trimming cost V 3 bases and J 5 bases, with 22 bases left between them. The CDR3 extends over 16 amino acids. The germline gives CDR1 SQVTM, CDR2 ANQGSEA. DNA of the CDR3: TGCAGCGTTGATGCAATAGGGCAGGGTGAGGGGTATGGCTACACCTTC. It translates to CSVDAIGQGEGYGYTF.

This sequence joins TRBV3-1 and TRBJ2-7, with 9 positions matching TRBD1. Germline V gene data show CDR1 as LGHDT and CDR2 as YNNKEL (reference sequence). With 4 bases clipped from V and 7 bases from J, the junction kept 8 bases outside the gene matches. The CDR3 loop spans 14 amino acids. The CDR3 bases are TGTGCCAGCAGCCGACAGGGGGAGAGGGGAGAGCAGTACTTC. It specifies CASSRQGERGEQYF.